Below, one T cell receptor beta chain is given with its context. Cohort assignment relied on participant-reported clinical history. The data derive from a study of blood T cell repertoires in COVID-19. Clones were sequenced by immunoSEQ multiplex PCR, and TCRdb holds only the in-frame ones, with some missing. The sample lists more than 200,000 clones, around 90% occurring once. The specimen sequenced was PBMCs or T cells enriched from blood (not recorded which). The TCR was taken from a man aged 25-40 years in a cohort exposed to, infected with or recovered from COVID-19 (not recorded which).

In DNA form, the CDR3 reads TGTGCCAGCAGCGGGGACAGGAATCAGCCCCAGCATTTT. This gives the protein CASSGDRNQPQHF. This sequence joins TRBV28 and TRBJ1-5; 8 bases align to TRBD1. The germline V gene has CDR1 MDHEN and CDR2 SYDVKM. The CDR3 consists of 13 residues. Trimming took 6 bases from V and 4 from J; bases not matched to a gene: 2.